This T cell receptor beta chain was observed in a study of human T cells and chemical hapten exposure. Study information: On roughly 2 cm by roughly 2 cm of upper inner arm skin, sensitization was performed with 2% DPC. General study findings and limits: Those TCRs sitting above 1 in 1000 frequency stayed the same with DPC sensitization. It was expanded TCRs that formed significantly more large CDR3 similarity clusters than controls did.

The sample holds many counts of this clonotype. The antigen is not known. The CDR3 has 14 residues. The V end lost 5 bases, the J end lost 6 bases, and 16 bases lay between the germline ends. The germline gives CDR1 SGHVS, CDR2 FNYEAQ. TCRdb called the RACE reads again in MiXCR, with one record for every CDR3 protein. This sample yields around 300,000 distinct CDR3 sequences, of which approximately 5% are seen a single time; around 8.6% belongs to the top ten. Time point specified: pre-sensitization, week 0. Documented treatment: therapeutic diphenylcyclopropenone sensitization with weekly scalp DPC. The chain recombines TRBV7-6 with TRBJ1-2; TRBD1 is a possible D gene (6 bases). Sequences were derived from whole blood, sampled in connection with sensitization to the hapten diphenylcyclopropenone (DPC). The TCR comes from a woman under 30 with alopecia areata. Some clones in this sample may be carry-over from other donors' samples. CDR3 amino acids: CASSPGGGANGYTF. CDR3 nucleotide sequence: TGTGCCAGCAGCCCCGGAGGGGGGGCTAATGGCTACACCTTC.